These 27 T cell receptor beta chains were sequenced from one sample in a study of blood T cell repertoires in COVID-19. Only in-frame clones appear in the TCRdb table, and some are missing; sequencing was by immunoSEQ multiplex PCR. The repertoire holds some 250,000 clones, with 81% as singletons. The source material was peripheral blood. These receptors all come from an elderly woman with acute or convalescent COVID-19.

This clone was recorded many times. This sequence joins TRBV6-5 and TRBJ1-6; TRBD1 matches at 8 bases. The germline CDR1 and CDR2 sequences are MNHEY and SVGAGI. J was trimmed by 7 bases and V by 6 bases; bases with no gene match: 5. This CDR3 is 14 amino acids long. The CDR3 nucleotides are TGTGCCAGCAGCGACAGGGGCGGGAATTCACCCCTCCACTTT. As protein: CASSDRGGNSPLHF.

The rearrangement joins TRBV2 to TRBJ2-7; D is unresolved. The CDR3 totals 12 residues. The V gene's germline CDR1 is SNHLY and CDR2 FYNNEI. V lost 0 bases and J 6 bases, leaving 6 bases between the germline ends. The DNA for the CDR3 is TGTGCCAGCAGTGAAGCGCGGATCGAGCAGTACTTC. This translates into CASSEARIEQYF.

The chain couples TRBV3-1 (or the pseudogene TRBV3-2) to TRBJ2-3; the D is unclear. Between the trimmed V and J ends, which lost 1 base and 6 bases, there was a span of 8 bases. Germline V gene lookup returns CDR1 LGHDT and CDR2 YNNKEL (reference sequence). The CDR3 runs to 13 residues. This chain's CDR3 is CASSQGSVDTQYF. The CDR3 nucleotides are TGTGCCAGCAGCCAAGGTTCGGTGGATACGCAGTATTTT.

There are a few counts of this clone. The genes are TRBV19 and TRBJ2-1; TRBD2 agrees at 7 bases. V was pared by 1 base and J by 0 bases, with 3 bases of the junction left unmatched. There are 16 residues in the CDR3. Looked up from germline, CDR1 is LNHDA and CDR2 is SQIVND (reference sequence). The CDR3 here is CASSIGGGSSYNEQFF. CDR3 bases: TGTGCCAGTAGTATAGGGGGAGGGAGCTCCTACAATGAGCAGTTCTTC.

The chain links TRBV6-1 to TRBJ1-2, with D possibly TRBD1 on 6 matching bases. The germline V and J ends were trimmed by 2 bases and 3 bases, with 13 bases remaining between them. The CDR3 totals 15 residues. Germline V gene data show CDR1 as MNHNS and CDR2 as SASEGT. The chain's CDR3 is CASSEKGRGDYGYTF. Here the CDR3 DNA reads TGTGCCAGCAGTGAAAAGGGCAGGGGAGACTATGGCTACACCTTC.

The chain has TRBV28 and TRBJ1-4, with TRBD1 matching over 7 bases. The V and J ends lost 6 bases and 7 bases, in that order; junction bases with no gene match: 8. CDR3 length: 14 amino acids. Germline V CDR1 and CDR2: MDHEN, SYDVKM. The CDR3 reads CASRLQGRREKLFF. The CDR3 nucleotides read TGTGCCAGCAGACTACAGGGGAGGCGTGAAAAACTGTTTTTT. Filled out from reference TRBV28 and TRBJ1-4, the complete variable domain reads DVKVTQSSRYLVKRTGEKVFLECVQDMDHENMFWYRQDPGLGLRLIYFSYDVKMKEKGDIPEGYSVSREKKERFSLILESASTNQTSMYLCASRLQGRREKLFFGSGTQLSVL.

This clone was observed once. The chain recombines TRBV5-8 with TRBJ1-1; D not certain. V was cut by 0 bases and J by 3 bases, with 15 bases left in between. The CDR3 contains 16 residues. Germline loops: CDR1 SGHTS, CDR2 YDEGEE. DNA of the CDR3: TGTGCCAGCAGCTTGGACGGTCGCCCGTTGGACACTGAAGCTTTCTTT. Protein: CASSLDGRPLDTEAFF. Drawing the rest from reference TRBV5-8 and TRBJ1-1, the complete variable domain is EAGVTQSPTHLIKTRGQQATLRCSPISGHTSVYWYQQALGLGLQFLLWYDEGEERNRGNFPPRFSGRQFPNYSSELNVNALELEDSALYLCASSLDGRPLDTEAFFGQGTRLTVV.

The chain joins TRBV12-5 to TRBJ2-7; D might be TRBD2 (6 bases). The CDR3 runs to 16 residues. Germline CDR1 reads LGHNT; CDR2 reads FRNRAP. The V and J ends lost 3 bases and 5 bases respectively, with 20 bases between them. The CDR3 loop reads CASGFLLGGDEDEQYF. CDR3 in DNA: TGTGCTAGTGGTTTCCTCTTGGGGGGAGATGAGGACGAGCAGTACTTC.

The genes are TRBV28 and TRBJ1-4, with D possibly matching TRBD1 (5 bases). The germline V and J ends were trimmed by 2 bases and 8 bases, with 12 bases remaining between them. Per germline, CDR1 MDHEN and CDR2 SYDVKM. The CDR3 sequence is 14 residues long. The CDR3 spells CASSLAGNREKLFF. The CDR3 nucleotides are TGTGCCAGCAGTTTAGCAGGGAATCGGGAAAAACTGTTTTTT.

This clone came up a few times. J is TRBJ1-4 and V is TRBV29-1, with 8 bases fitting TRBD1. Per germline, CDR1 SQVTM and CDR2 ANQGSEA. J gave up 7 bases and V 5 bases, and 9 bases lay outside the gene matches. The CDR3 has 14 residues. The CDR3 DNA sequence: TGCAGCGTTTTCAGGGGGCGATCTGGTGAAAAACTGTTTTTT. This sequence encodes CSVFRGRSGEKLFF. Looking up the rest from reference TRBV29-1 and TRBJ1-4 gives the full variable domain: SAVISQKPSRDICQRGTSLTIQCQVDSQVTMMFWYRQQPGQSLTLIATANQGSEATYESGFVIDKFPISRPNLTFSTLTVSNMSPEDSSIYLCSVFRGRSGEKLFFGSGTQLSVL.

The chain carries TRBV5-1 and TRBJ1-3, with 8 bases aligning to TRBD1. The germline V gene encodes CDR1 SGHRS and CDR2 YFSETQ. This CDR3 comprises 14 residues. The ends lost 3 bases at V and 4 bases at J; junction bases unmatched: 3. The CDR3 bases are TGCGCCAGCAGCTCCGGACAGGGAGGAAACACCATATATTTT. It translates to CASSSGQGGNTIYF.

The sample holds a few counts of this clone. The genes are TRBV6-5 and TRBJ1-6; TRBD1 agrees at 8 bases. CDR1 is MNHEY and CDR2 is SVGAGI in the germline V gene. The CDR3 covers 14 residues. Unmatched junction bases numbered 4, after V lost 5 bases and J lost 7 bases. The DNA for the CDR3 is TGTGCCAGCAGTAAACAGGGGGGGAATTCACCCCTCCACTTT. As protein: CASSKQGGNSPLHF.

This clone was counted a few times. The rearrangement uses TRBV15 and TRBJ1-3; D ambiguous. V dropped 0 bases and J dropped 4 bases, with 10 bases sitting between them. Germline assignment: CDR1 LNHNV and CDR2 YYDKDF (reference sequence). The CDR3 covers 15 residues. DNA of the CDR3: TGTGCCACCAGCAGAGATAGTGGTTGGGGAAACACCATATATTTT. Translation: CATSRDSGWGNTIYF.

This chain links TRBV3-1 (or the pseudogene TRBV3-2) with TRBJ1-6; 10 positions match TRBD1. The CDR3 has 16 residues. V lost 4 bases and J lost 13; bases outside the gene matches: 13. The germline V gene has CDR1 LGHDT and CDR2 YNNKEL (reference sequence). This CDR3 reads CASSRPTGTGVSPLHF. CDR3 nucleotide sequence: TGTGCCAGCAGCCGACCCACCGGGACAGGGGTATCGCCCCTCCACTTT.

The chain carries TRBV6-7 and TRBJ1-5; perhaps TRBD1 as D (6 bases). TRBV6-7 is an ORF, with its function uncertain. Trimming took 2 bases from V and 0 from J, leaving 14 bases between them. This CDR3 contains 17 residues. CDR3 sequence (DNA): TGTGCCAGCAGTTACCCAAGCAGGGGCGGTAGCAATCAGCCCCAGCATTTT. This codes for CASSYPSRGGSNQPQHF.

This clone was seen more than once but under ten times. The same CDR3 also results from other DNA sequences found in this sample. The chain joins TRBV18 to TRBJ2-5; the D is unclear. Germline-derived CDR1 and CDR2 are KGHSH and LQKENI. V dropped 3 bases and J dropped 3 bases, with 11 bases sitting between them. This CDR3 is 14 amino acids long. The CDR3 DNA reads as TGTGCCAGCTCACCTCCGGCCGGAGAAGAGACCCAGTACTTC. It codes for CASSPPAGEETQYF.

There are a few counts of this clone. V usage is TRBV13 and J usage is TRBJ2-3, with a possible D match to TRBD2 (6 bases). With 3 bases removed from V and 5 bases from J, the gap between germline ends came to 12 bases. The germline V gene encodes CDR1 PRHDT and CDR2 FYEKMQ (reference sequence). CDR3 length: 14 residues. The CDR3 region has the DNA TGTGCCAGCAGCTTGGGGGACTTTCAAGATACGCAGTATTTT. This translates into CASSLGDFQDTQYF. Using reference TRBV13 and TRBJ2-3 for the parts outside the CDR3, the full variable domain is AAGVIQSPRHLIKEKRETATLKCYPIPRHDTVYWYQQGPGQDPQFLISFYEKMQSDKGSIPDRFSAQQFSDYHSELNMSSLELGDSALYFCASSLGDFQDTQYFGPGTRLTVL.

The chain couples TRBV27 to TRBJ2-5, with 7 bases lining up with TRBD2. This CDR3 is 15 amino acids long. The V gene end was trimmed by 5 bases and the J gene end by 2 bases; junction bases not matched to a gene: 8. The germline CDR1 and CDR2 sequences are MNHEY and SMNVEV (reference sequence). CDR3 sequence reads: CASSPTSVGQETQYF. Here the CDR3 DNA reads TGTGCCAGCAGTCCTACTAGCGTAGGACAAGAGACCCAGTACTTC.

The CDR3 region is CAALRQGGTEAFF. The CDR3 DNA follows: TGTGCCGCCCTTAGACAGGGGGGGACTGAAGCTTTCTTT. The chain employs TRBV3-1 (or the pseudogene TRBV3-2) and TRBJ1-1, with 9 positions matching TRBD1. The germline V gene encodes CDR1 LGHDT and CDR2 YNNKEL (reference sequence). The CDR3 has 13 amino acids. V lost 11 bases to trimming and J lost 5 bases; unmatched junction nucleotides: 9.

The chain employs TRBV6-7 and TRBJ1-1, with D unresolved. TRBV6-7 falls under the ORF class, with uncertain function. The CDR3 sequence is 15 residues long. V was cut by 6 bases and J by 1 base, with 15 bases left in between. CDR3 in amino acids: CASRGSSGGNTEAFF. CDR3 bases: TGTGCCAGCAGAGGGAGTAGTGGTGGGAACACTGAAGCTTTCTTT.

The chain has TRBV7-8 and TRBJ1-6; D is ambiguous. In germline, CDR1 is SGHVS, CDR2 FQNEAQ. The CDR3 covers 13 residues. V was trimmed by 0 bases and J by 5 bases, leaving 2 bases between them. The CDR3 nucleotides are TGTGCCAGCAGCTTAGCCAATAATTCACCCCTCCACTTT. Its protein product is CASSLANNSPLHF.

The CDR3 DNA reads TGTGCCAGCAGTCTAGGGACTAAGGGTGAAAAACTGTTTTTT. Residues: CASSLGTKGEKLFF. V and J are TRBV6-6 and TRBJ1-4; TRBD1 is a possible D gene (5 bases). The V and J ends lost 5 bases and 7 bases respectively, with 14 bases between them. The CDR3 has 14 residues. CDR1 and CDR2 (germline): MNHNY, SVGAGI (reference sequence).

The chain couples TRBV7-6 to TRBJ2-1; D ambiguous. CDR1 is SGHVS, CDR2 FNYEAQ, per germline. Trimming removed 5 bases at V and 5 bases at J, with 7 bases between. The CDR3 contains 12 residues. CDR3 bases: TGTGCCAGCAGCCGTACTAACAATGAGCAGTTCTTC. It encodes CASSRTNNEQFF.

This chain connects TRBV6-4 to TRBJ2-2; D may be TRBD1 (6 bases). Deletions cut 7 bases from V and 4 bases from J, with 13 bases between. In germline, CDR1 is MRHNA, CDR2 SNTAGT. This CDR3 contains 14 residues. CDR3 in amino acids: CASTDLGGTGELFF. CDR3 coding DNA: TGTGCCAGCACCGACCTAGGGGGCACCGGGGAGCTGTTTTTT.

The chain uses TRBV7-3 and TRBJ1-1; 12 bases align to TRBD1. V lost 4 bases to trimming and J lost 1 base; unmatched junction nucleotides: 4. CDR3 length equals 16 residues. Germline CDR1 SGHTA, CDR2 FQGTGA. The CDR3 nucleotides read TGTGCCAGCAGCTCCGGGACAGGGGGCCCGAACACTGAAGCTTTCTTT. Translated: CASSSGTGGPNTEAFF.

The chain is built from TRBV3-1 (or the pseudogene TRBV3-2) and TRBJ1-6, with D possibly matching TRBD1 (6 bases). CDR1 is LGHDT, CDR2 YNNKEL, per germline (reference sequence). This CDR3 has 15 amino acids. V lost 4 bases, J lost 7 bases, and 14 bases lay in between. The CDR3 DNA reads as TGTGCCAGCAGCCTAAAAACAGGGATGAATTCACCCCTCCACTTT. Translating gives CASSLKTGMNSPLHF.

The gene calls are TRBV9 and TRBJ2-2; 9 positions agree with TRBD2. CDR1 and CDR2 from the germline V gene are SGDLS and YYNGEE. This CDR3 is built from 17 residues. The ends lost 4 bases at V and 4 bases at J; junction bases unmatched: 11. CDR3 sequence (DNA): TGTGCCAGCAGCTCACGCAGCGGGAGGTCTAGCACCGGGGAGCTGTTTTTT. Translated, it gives CASSSRSGRSSTGELFF. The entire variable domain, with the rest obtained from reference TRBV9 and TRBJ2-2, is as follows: DSGVTQTPKHLITATGQRVTLRCSPRSGDLSVYWYQQSLDQGLQFLIQYYNGEERAKGNILERFSAQQFPDLHSELNLSSLELGDSALYFCASSSRSGRSSTGELFFGEGSRLTVL.